This entry concerns a single T cell receptor beta chain. Its antigen is unidentified. This record belongs to a study of shared clonotypes between healthy human individuals. Findings and caveats of the study: Specimens sampled were limited to blood, with tissue repertoires likely differing. Expectations were that clonotype sharing among donors would be affected by sequencing depth.

TCRdb's copy holds only in-frame clones and misses some; the assay was immunoSEQ multiplex PCR. The repertoire consists of about 2.4 million clones, with more than 85% occurring once and the leading ten covering around 0.37%. The germline gives CDR1 SGHTA, CDR2 FQGNSA. The ends were cut back, 6 bases at V and 4 bases at J, with 7 bases in the middle. The CDR3 contains 12 residues. The TCR comes from a man younger than 35 in good health. Some clones in this sample may be carry-over from other donors' samples. The chain employs TRBV7-2 and TRBJ1-3; no reliable D call. The sequencing sample was made of naive CD4+ T cells from PBMCs. Subset: CD45RA+ positively selected. CDR3 nucleotide sequence: TGTGCCAGCAGGGTAGGGGGAAACACCATATATTTT. It specifies CASRVGGNTIYF. The full variable domain, in which reference TRBV7-2 and TRBJ1-3 provide the parts outside the CDR3, is GAGVSQSPSNKVTEKGKDVELRCDPISGHTALYWYRQSLGQGLEFLIYFQGNSAPDKSGLPSDRFSAERTGGSVSTLTIQRTQQEDSAVYLCASRVGGNTIYFGEGSWLTVV.